This TCR beta chain was found in a study of CD8 T cells in ankylosing spondylitis. Broader study findings: Seven or eight highly homologous variants formed a TCR beta motif that appeared characteristic of ankylosing spondylitis blood. From matched ankylosing spondylitis synovial fluid, disease-linked clones were reportedly recovered at significantly enriched levels. As for the disease-linked clones, they showed a CD8+ phenotype and occurred at relatively low frequencies in peripheral blood.

The authors made TCR beta libraries by quantitative 5'-RACE with molecular barcodes. TCRdb fed the 5' RACE reads into MiXCR, producing one record per CDR3 protein. The table lists some 840,000 distinct CDR3 sequences, about an eighth of them singletons. Losses at the gene ends were 4 bases for V and 2 bases for J; bases not matched to a gene: 8. The length of the CDR3 is 16 residues. Germline V gives CDR1 SGHNT, CDR2 YYREEE (reference sequence). As regards this clonotype: Its target is unknown.

Sequencing was performed on blood, either unsorted or a sorted T cell fraction (not recorded which). The clonotype originates from a male donor with ankylosing spondylitis. The chain carries TRBV5-4 and TRBJ2-7; TRBD1 aligns across 11 bases. The CDR3 nucleotides are TGTGCCAGCAGCAGACCGGGACAGGGGGGAACCTACGAGCAGTACTTC. It yields the protein CASSRPGQGGTYEQYF.